The sequence of this T cell receptor beta chain was determined in a study of PD-1 blockade in classical Hodgkin lymphoma. Study results and limitations: Baseline TCR diversity was reportedly lower in newly diagnosed patients than healthy donors. It was CD4+ TCR diversity, not CD8+, that rose significantly by C4D1.

This clone was counted between two and nine times. Its antigen is as yet unknown. The germline CDR1 and CDR2 sequences are SGHNT and YYREEE (reference sequence). This CDR3 has 14 residues. V lost 3 bases, J lost 7 bases, and 6 bases stayed unmatched. Libraries were prepared by immunoSEQ multiplex PCR; TCRdb keeps only in-frame clonotypes and omits some of them. The data hold under 30,000 clones, with 70% to 80% observed a single time. Patients all relapsed after autologous stem cell transplantation, and there was variation in brentuximab vedotin exposure. This sequence was found in a human donor with classical Hodgkin lymphoma. The sample consisted of peripheral blood mononuclear cells (PBMCs), taken before the second cycle of nivolumab. The chain has TRBV5-4 and TRBJ1-4, with TRBD1 matching 7 bases. DNA for the CDR3: TGTGCCAGCAGCTCCCAGACAGGGAGTGAAAAACTGTTTTTT. Translated, it gives CASSSQTGSEKLFF.